This T cell receptor beta chain is drawn from a study of T-cell reconstitution after alpha-beta-depleted transplantation in children listed by TCRdb under 2016. About the study as a whole: The study quantitatively tracked T-cell immune reconstitution after TCRalphabeta/CD19-depleted allogeneic hematopoietic cell transplantation in children using TCR repertoire profiling. Summary of the overall study and its limitations: Apparently early alphabetaT-cell count recovery about two months after transplant reportedly relied on only several hundred rapidly expanded clones derived from non-depleted graft cells. Hyperexpanded clone frequencies declined over subsequent months; after one year, T-cell counts and TCRbeta diversity were mostly attributed to newly produced T cells. The high TCRbeta diversity at day 60 in some patients was ascribed to recipient T cells and intrathymic progenitors that had survived conditioning.

About this clonotype itself: Its antigen remains undetermined. Base qualities are not recorded, but no much larger clone differs from it by a single base.

The library was obtained by PCR. Sequenced using an Illumina HiSeq 2500. TCR library preparation used molecular barcoding, with unique molecular identifiers applied to normalize quantification of the TCRbeta repertoire. The public reads were quality trimmed at Q25 with fastp and then assembled into clones with MiXCR by TCRdb, keeping productive beta chains. Each record represents a unique CDR3 protein, reported with the most common genes and DNA among its rows. The sample table lists about 130,000 distinct CDR3 sequences, approximately 8.7% of them with a count of one. 20% to 30% of the sample comes from the top ten. The treatment or condition label corresponds to: allogeneic hematopoietic cell transplantation with graft depleted of TCRalphabeta T cells and CD19 B cells. The transplant recipients were children given TCRalphabeta/CD19-depleted allogeneic hematopoietic cell grafts. Reading from cysteine to phenylalanine, the CDR3 counts 12 amino acids. Only the CDR3 DNA is retained, 36 bases long and in frame from the first base. V was cut back by 5 bases and J by 7 bases, leaving a gap of 12 bases between them. The germline V gene specifies SGHRS as CDR1 and YFSETQ as CDR2.

The rearranged chain carries TRBV5-1 and TRBJ1-1, with the D gene not confidently named. The sequencing here drew on PBMCs, mostly from graft donor cells, taken 180 days after TCRalphabeta/CD19-depleted stem cell transplant. The clonotype was recovered from a girl in the first two years of life who had a stem cell transplant for combined immunodeficiency, so the T cells may come from the graft donor. Read as DNA, the sequence is TGCGCCAGCAGGACCGGACCCTTTGAAGCTTTCTTT. It encodes CASRTGPFEAFF.